This paragraph reports one T cell receptor beta chain. Sample-barcoded 5' priming and a J-beta primer mix drove a second PCR of roughly 6 to 12 cycles. From the 5' RACE reads, TCRdb called clonotypes with MiXCR, one entry per CDR3 protein. The top ten hold approximately 7% of the sample, which has over 1,300,000 distinct CDR3 sequences, 55% to 75% seen once. This sample was taken from a study of blood T cells in healthy people across ages. Trimming removed 4 bases at V and 4 bases at J, with 17 bases between. CDR3 size: 15 residues. The germline V gene has CDR1 SGHRS and CDR2 YFSETQ. The chain combines TRBV5-1 with TRBJ1-1; perhaps TRBD1 as D (6 bases). The sequencing input was blood. This clonotype was obtained from a man younger than 35 in good health. CDR3 coding DNA: TGCGCCAGCAGCCCATCGACCCGGGGGGCCACTGAAGCTTTCTTT. It specifies CASSPSTRGATEAFF.